These 6 T cell receptor beta chains share one sample of origin, sequenced in a study of radiotherapy plus CTLA-4 blockade in lung cancer. Generated by immunoSEQ multiplex PCR, the TCRdb table keeps only in-frame clones and is missing some. The repertoire holds 25,000 to 35,000 clones, 70% to 80% seen once, with 7% to 8% in the top ten. The input for sequencing was peripheral blood, taken from a patient treated with radiotherapy plus ipilimumab. The receptors here all came from a human donor with non-small cell lung cancer who had stable disease on radiotherapy plus ipilimumab.

The chain carries TRBV5-1 and TRBJ2-1; D perhaps matches TRBD2 (6 bases). Germline-derived CDR1 and CDR2 are SGHRS and YFSETQ. CDR3 length: 16 residues. Trimming removed 0 bases at V and 5 bases at J, with 15 bases between. CDR3: CASSLEMAGRNNEQFF. The CDR3 coding sequence is TGCGCCAGCAGCTTGGAGATGGCGGGGCGGAACAATGAGCAGTTCTTC.

The chain employs TRBV9 and TRBJ1-1, with D perhaps TRBD1 (5 bases). With 4 bases removed from V and 4 bases from J, the gap between germline ends came to 14 bases. This CDR3 has 14 residues. CDR1 is SGDLS and CDR2 is YYNGEE in the germline V gene. CDR3 sequence: CASSFGGDGTEAFF. CDR3 bases: TGTGCCAGCAGCTTTGGGGGGGACGGCACTGAAGCTTTCTTT. The full variable domain, in which reference TRBV9 and TRBJ1-1 provide the parts outside the CDR3, is DSGVTQTPKHLITATGQRVTLRCSPRSGDLSVYWYQQSLDQGLQFLIQYYNGEERAKGNILERFSAQQFPDLHSELNLSSLELGDSALYFCASSFGGDGTEAFFGQGTRLTVV.

The chain links TRBV28 to TRBJ2-3; D remains ambiguous. The CDR3 is 12 residues long. With 5 bases removed from V and 2 bases from J, the gap between germline ends came to 5 bases. Looked up from germline, CDR1 is MDHEN and CDR2 is SYDVKM. CDR3 DNA sequence: TGTGCCAGCAGTGATCCCACAGATACGCAGTATTTT. As protein: CASSDPTDTQYF.

The J gene is TRBJ2-6, the V gene TRBV6-5; no definite D call. CDR3 length equals 13 residues. Trimming pared 7 bases from V and 4 bases from J, leaving 8 bases between. Germline assignment: CDR1 MNHEY and CDR2 SVGAGI. For the CDR3, the DNA is TGTGCCAGCACCCAACCCGGGGCCAACGTCCTGACTTTC. This codes for CASTQPGANVLTF.

The chain joins TRBV7-8 to TRBJ2-1; 12 bases align to TRBD2. Germline trimming cut 3 bases from V and 4 bases from J; bases unmatched to any gene: 4. The CDR3 spans 16 residues. CDR1 is SGHVS and CDR2 is FQNEAQ in the germline V gene. CDR3 coding DNA: TGTGCCAGCAGCTTCCTAGCGGGGGGGGCATACAATGAGCAGTTCTTC. Translating gives CASSFLAGGAYNEQFF. The full variable domain, rest sourced from reference TRBV7-8 and TRBJ2-1, is GAGVSQSPRYKVAKRGQDVALRCDPISGHVSLFWYQQALGQGPEFLTYFQNEAQLDKSGLPSDRFFAERPEGSVSTLKIQRTQQEDSAVYLCASSFLAGGAYNEQFFGPGTRLTVL.

The V and J genes are TRBV5-4 and TRBJ2-7; 7 positions agree with TRBD1. Germline V gives CDR1 SGHNT, CDR2 YYREEE (reference sequence). There are 13 residues in the CDR3. CDR3 in DNA: TGTGCAGCAGCTTGGGACAGCATCTACGAGCAGTACTTC. It yields the protein CAAAWDSIYEQYF.